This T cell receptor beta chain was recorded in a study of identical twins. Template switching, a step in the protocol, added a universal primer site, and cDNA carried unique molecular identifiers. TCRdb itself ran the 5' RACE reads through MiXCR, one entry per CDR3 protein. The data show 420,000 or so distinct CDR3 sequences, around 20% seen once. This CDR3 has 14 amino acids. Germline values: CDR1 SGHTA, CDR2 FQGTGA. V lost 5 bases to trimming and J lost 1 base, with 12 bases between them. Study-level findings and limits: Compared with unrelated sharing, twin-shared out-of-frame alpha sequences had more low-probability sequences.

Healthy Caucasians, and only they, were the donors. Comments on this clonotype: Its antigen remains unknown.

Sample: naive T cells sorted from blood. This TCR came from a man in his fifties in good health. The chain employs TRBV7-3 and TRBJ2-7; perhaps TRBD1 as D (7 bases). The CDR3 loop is CASSPAGQSYEQYF. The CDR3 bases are TGTGCCAGCAGCCCGGCGGGACAGTCCTACGAGCAGTACTTC.